This is a list of T cell receptor beta chains from one sample in a study of blood T cell repertoires in COVID-19. The repertoire was sequenced with immunoSEQ multiplex PCR; TCRdb's copy has only in-frame clones and lacks some. Among under 400,000 clones listed, roughly nine tenths were seen once. Material: peripheral blood. The receptors derive from a woman aged 60-75 years with COVID-19, enrolled during active disease. CDR3s include the opening cysteine and the closing phenylalanine or tryptophan. Fields, in order: CDR3 protein, CDR3 DNA, D gene, J gene, clone size, V gene. D genes are given only for firm matches. Only some rows state a clone size, as once, few, many or a class for expanded clones.

CDR3 protein: CASSPRQGWDTEAFF
CDR3 DNA: TGTGCCAGCAGTCCCAGACAGGGGTGGGACACTGAAGCTTTCTTT
D gene: TRBD1
J gene: TRBJ1-1
clone size: .
V gene: TRBV28

CDR3 protein: CASSARGDTTGELFF
CDR3 DNA: TGTGCCAGCAGCGCCCGGGGGGATACCACCGGGGAGCTGTTTTTT
D gene: TRBD2
J gene: TRBJ2-2
clone size: .
V gene: TRBV6-4

CDR3 protein: CASSNRIAGTDTQYF
CDR3 DNA: TGTGCCAGCAGTAACCGGATAGCGGGAACAGATACGCAGTATTTT
D gene: TRBD2
J gene: TRBJ2-3
clone size: .
V gene: TRBV2

CDR3 protein: CASSERGAEGRRFF
CDR3 DNA: TGTGCCAGCAGTGAACGGGGAGCGGAGGGCAGGCGGTTCTTC
D gene: .
J gene: TRBJ2-1
clone size: .
V gene: TRBV6-1

CDR3 protein: CASSRLGAGNTEAFF
CDR3 DNA: TGCGCCAGCAGTCGGCTGGGGGCAGGGAACACTGAAGCTTTCTTT
D gene: .
J gene: TRBJ1-1
clone size: .
V gene: TRBV5-1

CDR3 protein: CASSLGGAGLQNEQFF
CDR3 DNA: TGTGCCAGCAGTCTTGGTGGTGCGGGACTACAGAATGAGCAGTTCTTC
D gene: TRBD2
J gene: TRBJ2-1
clone size: .
V gene: TRBV28

CDR3 protein: CASSPRGANTEAFF
CDR3 DNA: TGTGCCAGCTCACCACGCGGAGCAAACACTGAAGCTTTCTTT
D gene: .
J gene: TRBJ1-1
clone size: .
V gene: TRBV18

CDR3 protein: CASRPTATNEKLFF
CDR3 DNA: TGTGCCAGCAGACCGACAGCAACTAATGAAAAACTGTTTTTT
D gene: .
J gene: TRBJ1-4
clone size: .
V gene: TRBV5-5

CDR3 protein: CASTTTSGGRSDTQYF
CDR3 DNA: TGTGCCAGCACCACCACTAGCGGGGGGCGATCAGATACGCAGTATTTT
D gene: TRBD2
J gene: TRBJ2-3
clone size: .
V gene: TRBV3-1/TRBV3-2

CDR3 protein: CASSIGDRGNQPQHF
CDR3 DNA: TGTGCCAGTAGTATCGGGGACAGGGGTAATCAGCCCCAGCATTTT
D gene: TRBD1
J gene: TRBJ1-5
clone size: once
V gene: TRBV19

CDR3 protein: CASTNRARGYTF
CDR3 DNA: TGTGCCAGCACGAACAGGGCCCGTGGCTACACCTTC
D gene: .
J gene: TRBJ1-2
clone size: .
V gene: TRBV12-3/TRBV12-4

CDR3 protein: CATSEGREVNQPQHF
CDR3 DNA: TGTGCCACCAGTGAGGGCCGGGAGGTCAATCAGCCCCAGCATTTT
D gene: .
J gene: TRBJ1-5
clone size: .
V gene: TRBV24-1

CDR3 protein: CASRAGTDYEQYF
CDR3 DNA: TGTGCCAGCAGAGCCGGGACAGACTACGAGCAGTACTTC
D gene: TRBD1
J gene: TRBJ2-7
clone size: .
V gene: TRBV28

CDR3 protein: CASSPLAPTPRTTEAFF
CDR3 DNA: TGTGCCAGCAGTCCTCTAGCCCCGACACCCCGAACGACTGAAGCTTTCTTT
D gene: .
J gene: TRBJ1-1
clone size: .
V gene: TRBV6-6

CDR3 protein: CASSPLPSRGGELFF
CDR3 DNA: TGTGCCAGCAGCCCCCTACCCTCACGGGGCGGGGAGCTGTTTTTT
D gene: .
J gene: TRBJ2-2
clone size: .
V gene: TRBV3-1/TRBV3-2

CDR3 protein: CASSRNRNTEAFF
CDR3 DNA: TGTGCCAGCAGCCGGAACAGAAACACTGAAGCTTTCTTT
D gene: .
J gene: TRBJ1-1
clone size: .
V gene: TRBV14

CDR3 protein: CASSRQGFPNEKLFF
CDR3 DNA: TGTGCCAGCAGTCGACAGGGGTTTCCTAATGAAAAACTGTTTTTT
D gene: TRBD1
J gene: TRBJ1-4
clone size: .
V gene: TRBV2

CDR3 protein: CASSLVGRGHSTGNTIYF
CDR3 DNA: TGTGCCAGCAGCTTAGTAGGCAGGGGGCATAGTACTGGAAACACCATATATTTT
D gene: TRBD1
J gene: TRBJ1-3
clone size: .
V gene: TRBV7-2

CDR3 protein: CASSKTAGNTIYF
CDR3 DNA: TGTGCCAGCAGTAAGACAGCTGGAAACACCATATATTTT
D gene: .
J gene: TRBJ1-3
clone size: .
V gene: TRBV12-3/TRBV12-4

CDR3 protein: CASSPPGETQYF
CDR3 DNA: TGTGCCAGCTCACCCCCGGGGGAGACCCAGTACTTC
D gene: .
J gene: TRBJ2-5
clone size: .
V gene: TRBV18

CDR3 protein: CASSPVLQGNYEQYF
CDR3 DNA: TGTGCCAGCAGTCCTGTTCTACAGGGGAACTACGAGCAGTACTTC
D gene: TRBD1
J gene: TRBJ2-7
clone size: .
V gene: TRBV6-5

CDR3 protein: CASSERVGGVVIYGYTF
CDR3 DNA: TGTGCCAGTAGTGAGCGGGTCGGGGGGGTCGTTATCTATGGCTACACCTTC
D gene: .
J gene: TRBJ1-2
clone size: .
V gene: TRBV19

CDR3 protein: CASSDTIHGGSTDTQYF
CDR3 DNA: TGTGCCAGCAGTGACACCATACATGGGGGGAGCACAGATACGCAGTATTTT
D gene: .
J gene: TRBJ2-3
clone size: few
V gene: TRBV6-4

CDR3 protein: CASTAGQGAWQPQHF
CDR3 DNA: TGTGCCAGTACCGCGGGACAGGGGGCCTGGCAGCCCCAGCATTTT
D gene: TRBD1
J gene: TRBJ1-5
clone size: .
V gene: TRBV19

CDR3 protein: CASSTPPRTANNQPQHF
CDR3 DNA: TGTGCCAGTAGTACGCCACCAAGGACAGCGAACAATCAGCCCCAGCATTTT
D gene: .
J gene: TRBJ1-5
clone size: .
V gene: TRBV19

CDR3 protein: CASSVGAGANVLTF
CDR3 DNA: TGTGCCAGCAGCGTCGGGGCTGGGGCCAACGTCCTGACTTTC
D gene: .
J gene: TRBJ2-6
clone size: .
V gene: TRBV9

CDR3 protein: CASSLVGASGEETQYF
CDR3 DNA: TGCGCCAGCAGCTTGGTTGGGGCTAGCGGGGAAGAGACCCAGTACTTC
D gene: TRBD2
J gene: TRBJ2-5
clone size: once
V gene: TRBV5-1